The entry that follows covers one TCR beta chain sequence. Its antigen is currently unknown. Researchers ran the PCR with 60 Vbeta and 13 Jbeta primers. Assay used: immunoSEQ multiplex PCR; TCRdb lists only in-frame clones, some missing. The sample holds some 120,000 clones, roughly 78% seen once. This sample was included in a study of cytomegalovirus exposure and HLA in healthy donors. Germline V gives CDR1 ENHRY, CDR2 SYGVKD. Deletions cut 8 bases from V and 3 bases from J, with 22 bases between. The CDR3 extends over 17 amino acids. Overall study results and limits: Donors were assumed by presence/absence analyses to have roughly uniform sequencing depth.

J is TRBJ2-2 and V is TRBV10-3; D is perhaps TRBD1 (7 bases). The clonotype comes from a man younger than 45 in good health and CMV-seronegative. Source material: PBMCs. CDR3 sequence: CAIGGQGEVMDTGELFF. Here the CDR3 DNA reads TGTGCCATCGGCGGGCAGGGGGAGGTTATGGACACCGGGGAGCTGTTTTTT.